The present TCR beta chain was sequenced within a study of T cell responses to AZD1222 COVID-19 vaccine. The method was immunoSEQ multiplex PCR; TCRdb's version includes in-frame clones alone and lacks a portion of them. The sample lists 150,000 to 250,000 clones, approximately 95% occurring once. The germline gives CDR1 SGHVS, CDR2 FQNEAQ. This CDR3 comprises 15 residues. J was trimmed by 4 bases and V by 3 bases; bases with no gene match: 6. The source is an adult who received the AZD1222 COVID-19 vaccine. The sequences come from peripheral blood, collected 28 days after the second AZD1222 dose. The chain joins TRBV7-8 to TRBJ1-5, with 7 bases aligning to TRBD1. CDR3 loop: CASSFTGAANQPQHF. The CDR3 DNA reads TGTGCCAGCAGCTTTACAGGGGCGGCGAATCAGCCCCAGCATTTT.